This entry concerns a single T cell receptor beta chain. This specimen belongs to a study of T cells in Graves' hyperthyroidism and ophthalmopathy. Germline V gene lookup returns CDR1 SGDLS and CDR2 YYNGEE. The CDR3 is made up of 16 amino acids. J was trimmed by 8 bases and V by 0 bases; bases with no gene match: 13. Amplification yielded TCR beta CDR3 regions, with RNA transcripts as the source. TCR CDR3 underwent first-round RT-PCR with the HTBI primer set. TCRdb analysed the multiplex PCR reads with MiXCR anew, one entry per CDR3 protein. The repertoire holds about 350,000 distinct CDR3 sequences, around 13% seen once, with under 30% in the top ten.

The TCR comes from a woman in her thirties with Graves' hyperthyroidism. The material sequenced was blood. V gene TRBV9 combines with J gene TRBJ1-2, with 7 bases that match TRBD1. The CDR3 bases are TGTGCCAGCAGCGTAGAAGGACAGGCTGGGGACAGCGGCTACACCTTC. Translated, it gives CASSVEGQAGDSGYTF.